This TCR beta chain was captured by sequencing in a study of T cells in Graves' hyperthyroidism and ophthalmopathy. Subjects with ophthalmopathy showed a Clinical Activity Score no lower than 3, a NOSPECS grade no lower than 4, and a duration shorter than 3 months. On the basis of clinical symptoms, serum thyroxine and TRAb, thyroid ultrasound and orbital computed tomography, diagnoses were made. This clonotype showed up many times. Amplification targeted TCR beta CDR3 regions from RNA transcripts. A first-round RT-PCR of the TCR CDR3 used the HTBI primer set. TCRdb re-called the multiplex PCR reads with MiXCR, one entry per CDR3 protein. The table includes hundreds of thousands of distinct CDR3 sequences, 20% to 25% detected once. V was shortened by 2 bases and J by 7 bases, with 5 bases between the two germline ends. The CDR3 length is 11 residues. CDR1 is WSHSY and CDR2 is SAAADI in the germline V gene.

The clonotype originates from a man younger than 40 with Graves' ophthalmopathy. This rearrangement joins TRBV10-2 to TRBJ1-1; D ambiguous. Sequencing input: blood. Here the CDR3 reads CASSEGGEAFF. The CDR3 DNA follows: TGCGCCAGCAGTGAGGGCGGTGAAGCTTTCTTT.